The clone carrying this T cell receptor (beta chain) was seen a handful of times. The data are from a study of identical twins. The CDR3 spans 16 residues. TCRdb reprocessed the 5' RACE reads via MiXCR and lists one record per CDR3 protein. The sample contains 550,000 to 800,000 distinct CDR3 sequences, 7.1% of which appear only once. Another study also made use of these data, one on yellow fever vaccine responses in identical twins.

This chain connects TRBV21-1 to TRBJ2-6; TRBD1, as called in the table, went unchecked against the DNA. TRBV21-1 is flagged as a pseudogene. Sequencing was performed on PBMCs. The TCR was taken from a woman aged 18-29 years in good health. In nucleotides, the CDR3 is TGTGCCAGCAGCAAAACAGGGGAGGCTGGGGCCAACGTCCTGACTTTC. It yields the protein CASSKTGEAGANVLTF.